This T cell receptor (beta chain) was identified during a study of blood T cell repertoires in COVID-19. Study summary: T cells, B-cell-depleted T cells, or PBMCs provided the cDNA or gDNA that served as material.

Enrolled through a virtual design, the participants were between about 18 and 100 years of age and came from fewer than 30 US areas. Resolution of symptoms, clearance, or two negative PCRs was present in recovered Cohort 3 donors. This CDR3 is 20 amino acids long. V lost 9 bases, J lost 6 bases, and 21 bases stayed unmatched. Germline lookup yields CDR1 LNHDA and CDR2 SQIVND (reference sequence). As processed by the authors: Counts of nucleated cells, estimated from reference gene primer amplification, were obtained. Clones were sequenced by immunoSEQ multiplex PCR, and TCRdb holds only the in-frame ones, with some missing. V and J calls and clone size are given by that table; D and trimming were obtained from the DNA. This repertoire shows a few hundred thousand clones, over 75% found once; its top ten account for approximately 9.2%.

The chain uses TRBV19 and TRBJ2-2; 14 positions match TRBD2. The TCR originated in a man between 35 and 55 years old who had recovered from COVID-19. The sequenced material came from PBMCs or T cells enriched from blood (not recorded which). The CDR3 sequence is CASPTHLKTSGRALAGELFF. In DNA form, the CDR3 reads TGTGCCAGCCCAACCCACCTAAAGACTAGCGGGAGGGCCCTGGCCGGGGAGCTGTTTTTT.